A selection of T cell receptor beta chains follows, all from one sample in a study of shared clonotypes between healthy human individuals. This table comes from immunoSEQ multiplex PCR, and its TCRdb copy is limited to in-frame clones, with some not included. The table has roughly 680,000 clones, over 60% seen once. The material sequenced was memory CD4+ T cells sorted from blood. Every receptor here comes from a woman aged 30 to 39 in good health. Each CDR3 is given with its conserved first and last residue. The order of the fields is CDR3 protein, V gene.

CASSPDSYSNQPQHF | TRBV18
CASSVYHSPAGEQYF | TRBV9
CASSPYGVDKPQHF | TRBV5-1
CAIRPRGEGATDTQYF | TRBV10-3
CASSHGPNTGELFF | TRBV4-2
CASTRGGTGSYTQYF | TRBV25-1
CASSPAGGRNQPQHF | TRBV27
CASSVAVGGPYEQYF | TRBV9
CASSSPPGGATEAFF | TRBV7-8
CASSRNRGEALTEAFF | TRBV18
CASSVDLKTQYF | TRBV9
CASSFLAGSYNEQFF | TRBV5-1
CASSYASRNTGELFF | TRBV7-3
CASRATGDGFYEQYF | TRBV6-5
CASSDNDRGHGYTF | TRBV7-9
CASSQRVSSEQYF | TRBV28
CASRLQGVETQYF | TRBV27
CASKGQINTEAFF | TRBV7-2
CASSLSQGDYTF | TRBV7-2
CASSGDRAKTGELFF | TRBV5-1
CASSLVVAAGGHEQYF | TRBV11-2
CASSFTGAYEQYF | TRBV19
CASSPGGNDQPQHF | TRBV18
CASSITRNQPQHF | TRBV19
CAINPGQGAYGYTF | TRBV10-3
CASSLRTGTEQYF | TRBV11-3
CASSGTSVTYEQYF | TRBV2
CASSYRPNLETGNTIYF | TRBV7-9
CASSVRTGKETQYF | TRBV2